This record concerns one TCR beta chain sequence. No antigen is known for it. The source of the sample is a study of shared clonotypes between healthy human individuals. Investigators divided CD4+ cells into CD45RA+ naive and CD45RA-negative memory subsets. Study-wide points: Depth of sequencing was expected to influence donor clonotype sharing.

Each subset's genomic DNA was split evenly across several immunoSEQ plates. Data came from immunoSEQ multiplex PCR; TCRdb stores just in-frame clones and leaves some out. In the table there are fewer than 1.4 million clones, 78% of which are singletons. Trimming left V 5 bases short and J 1 base short, with 14 bases between. This CDR3 region has 16 residues. Germline lookup yields CDR1 SEHNR and CDR2 FQNEAQ (reference sequence). The chain recombines TRBV7-9 with TRBJ2-2; D may be TRBD2 (6 bases). The TCR comes from a man between 18 and 35 years old in good health. Some clones in this sample may be carry-over from other donors' samples. The specimen sequenced was memory CD4+ T cells from PBMCs. Subset given: CD45RA-negative fraction. CDR3 DNA sequence: TGTGCCAGCAGCCTCGGGACTTCAAAGAACACCGGGGAGCTGTTTTTT. Encoded protein: CASSLGTSKNTGELFF.